This TCR beta chain was recovered during a study of cytomegalovirus exposure and HLA in healthy donors. Study-wide context: Clustering assigned approximately 78% of the roughly 380 genotyped donors to the Caucasian-associated ancestry cluster.

The CDR3 spans 13 residues. Germline V CDR1 and CDR2: SGHRS, YFSETQ. The V end lost 3 bases, the J end lost 3 bases, and 9 bases lay between the germline ends. With 60 Vbeta and 13 Jbeta primers, the PCR was carried out. TCRdb's copy holds only in-frame clones and misses some; the assay was immunoSEQ multiplex PCR. This table has 100,000 to 150,000 clones, just under 85% appearing once. V and J are TRBV5-1 and TRBJ1-1, with D unresolved. The origin of this receptor is a boy aged 2 to 10 in good health and CMV-seronegative. Specimen: PBMCs. The CDR3 spells CASSSREHTEAFF. DNA of the CDR3: TGCGCCAGCAGCTCCCGGGAGCACACTGAAGCTTTCTTT.